This T cell receptor beta chain is drawn from a study of vaccination and CD4 T cells after COVID-19. The wider study: It was a median 101 days after diagnosis, with a range of 35 to 161, that post-COVID samples were drawn. Cells were stimulated with overlapping spike peptides from SARS-CoV-2, HCoV-NL63, HCoV-OC43 and HCoV-229E. Study-wide results and caveats: Convalescent patients gained a median approximately 88% of their reactive clones only post-vaccination.

The assay that was used to sequence DNA from cultured CD4+ T cells was the Oncomine TCR Beta short-read assay. Researchers extracted genomic DNA from CD4+ T cells that had been cultured. TCRdb passed the PCR reads through MiXCR, listing each CDR3 protein once. The sample includes fewer than 15,000 distinct CDR3 sequences, roughly 42% of them seen just once. About this clonotype: Its matching antigen is unknown.

Documented treatment: approximately nine-day PBMC culture with coronavirus spike peptide pools or control peptides (ViraFEST assay). CDR1 is LGHNA and CDR2 is YNFKEQ in the germline V gene. The CDR3 extends over 14 amino acids. V was trimmed by 4 bases and J by 4 bases, leaving 13 bases between them. This chain links TRBV4-2 with TRBJ1-2; a weak D match, TRBD1 (6 bases). This receptor was obtained from a human donor with COVID-19. Source: cultured CD4+ T cells from blood, taken after SARS-CoV-2 vaccination. The chain's CDR3 is CASSRLRGPYGYTF. The CDR3 nucleotides are TGTGCCAGCAGCCGGCTCAGGGGTCCCTATGGCTACACCTTC.